The 19 T cell receptor beta chains in this list originate from one sample, sequenced in a study of T cells in women clearing cervical HPV infection. TCRdb's copy holds only in-frame clones and misses some; the assay was immunoSEQ multiplex PCR. This sample's table reports approximately 41,000 clones. Sample: blood buffy coat. These receptors were taken from a woman between 18 and 75 years old with a cervical HPV16 infection that either progressed to CIN3+ or cleared (not recorded which).

Note on this clone: The CDR3 goes on 3 residues after the read ends, and that part is filled in from the germline J gene. The rearrangement joins TRBV18 to TRBJ2-1, with 8 bases that match TRBD1. Germline CDR1 reads KGHSH; CDR2 reads LQKENI. With 1 base clipped from V and 5 bases from J, the junction kept 4 bases outside the gene matches. The CDR3 runs to 15 residues. CDR3 DNA, as far as it was read: TGTGCCAGCTCACCACTTGGACAGGGTGACAATGAG. This encodes CASSPLGQGDNE. The entire CDR3 protein is CASSPLGQGDNEQFF.

With respect to this clone: The read halts 3 residues ahead of the CDR3 end, with the missing end drawn from the germline J gene. The genes are TRBV30 and TRBJ1-3; TRBD1 matches 8 bases. V lost 4 bases, J lost 3 bases, and 8 bases stayed unmatched. CDR1 and CDR2 (germline): GTSNPN, SVGIG (reference sequence). The CDR3 contains 15 residues. The sequenced CDR3 bases are TGTGCCTGGACCATCTCGGACAGGGTTGGAAACACC. It specifies CAWTISDRVGNT. The entire CDR3 sequence reads CAWTISDRVGNTIYF.

CDR3 sequence: CASSLVALDTQYF. The CDR3 DNA, read in part, is TGCGCCAGCAGCTTGGTTGCGCTAGATACG. This rearrangement joins TRBV5-1 to TRBJ2-3; D not resolved. Read coverage stops 3 residues before the CDR3 terminus; the germline J gene supplies the remainder. This CDR3 region has 13 residues. Germline loops: CDR1 SGHRS, CDR2 YFSETQ. V lost 0 bases to trimming and J lost 5 bases, with 7 bases between them.

As to this clone: The CDR3 end lies 3 residues beyond the end of the read and is filled in from the germline J gene. This chain joins TRBV19 and TRBJ1-3; D is perhaps TRBD1 (5 bases). V was clipped by 3 bases and J by 0 bases, with 12 bases between them. CDR1 is LNHDA and CDR2 is SQIVND in the germline V gene (reference sequence). The CDR3 has 16 residues. The part of the CDR3 DNA that was read is TGTGCCAGTAGTATTTCTTGGGGCAGCTCTGGAAACACC. Protein: CASSISWGSSGNT. The whole CDR3 sequence reads CASSISWGSSGNTIYF.

Worth noting for this clone: Sequencing ends 3 residues short of the CDR3 end; the germline J gene provides the rest. This sequence joins TRBV19 and TRBJ1-5; TRBD1 agrees at 8 bases. V shed 7 bases, J shed 3 bases, and the junction held 8 bases outside the gene matches. The CDR3 length is 15 residues. Germline V CDR1 and CDR2: LNHDA, SQIVND (reference sequence). The covered CDR3 bases are TGTGCCAGTACCTTAAGGACAGGGATCAATCAGCCC. It is translated as CASTLRTGINQP. The whole CDR3 sequence is CASTLRTGINQPQHF.

About this clone: The DNA ends 3 residues before the CDR3 does, and the rest of the CDR3 is filled in from the germline J gene. This sequence joins TRBV19 and TRBJ1-2; weak D call: TRBD1 (6 bases). Trimming removed 5 bases at V and 4 bases at J, with 20 bases between. This CDR3 comprises 16 residues. Looked up from germline, CDR1 is LNHDA and CDR2 is SQIVND (reference sequence). CDR3 protein: CASSRDTSPSSYGYTF. The part of the CDR3 DNA that was read is TGTGCCAGTAGTCGGGACACCTCCCCAAGTTCCTATGGC.

Worth noting for this clone: The CDR3 goes on 3 residues after the read ends, and that part is filled in from the germline J gene. The V gene is TRBV2, the J gene TRBJ2-5; 7 bases agree with TRBD2. Germline V gene lookup returns CDR1 SNHLY and CDR2 FYNNEI. Germline trimming cut 3 bases from V and 2 bases from J; bases unmatched to any gene: 6. This CDR3 comprises 15 residues. Incomplete CDR3 DNA: TGTGCCAGCAGTGATACTAGCGCGGAACAAGAGACC. Encoded protein: CASSDTSAEQET. The entire CDR3 reads CASSDTSAEQETQYF.

As regards this clone: The CDR3 is cut off 3 residues early in the read; its end comes from the germline J gene. The V call is TRBV20-1, the J call TRBJ2-5; TRBD1 matches at 10 bases. Germline V gene sequence: CDR1 DFQATT, CDR2 SNEGSKA (reference sequence). The CDR3 contains 15 residues. V shed 2 bases, J shed 4 bases, and the junction held 7 bases outside the gene matches. Here the CDR3 reads CSARQSGTGAETQYF. The CDR3 DNA, read in part, is TGCAGTGCTAGACAGTCCGGGACAGGGGCAGAGACC.

With respect to this clone: The CDR3 end is not reached by the read, which stops 3 residues before it; the germline J gene fills it in. This chain joins TRBV7-9 and TRBJ2-3; no reliable D call. Trimming pared 3 bases from V and 1 base from J, leaving 5 bases between. Germline V gives CDR1 SEHNR, CDR2 FQNEAQ (reference sequence). This CDR3 comprises 13 residues. The sequenced part of the CDR3 DNA is TGTGCCAGCAGCTTTCAGGGCACAGATACG. This gives the protein CASSFQGTDT. The whole CDR3 is CASSFQGTDTQYF.

Points on this clone: The read ends 3 residues shy of where the CDR3 ends; the end is completed using the germline J gene. The chain joins TRBV5-5 to TRBJ1-2; D is unresolved. The CDR3 extends over 15 amino acids. Trimming removed 0 bases from V and 5 bases from J, with 14 bases in between. Germline-derived CDR1 and CDR2 are SGHKS and YYEKEE (reference sequence). The chain's CDR3 is CASSLVGWAGYGYTF. The DNA read from the CDR3 is TGTGCCAGCAGCTTGGTTGGGTGGGCGGGTTATGGC. Variable domain in full (rest from reference TRBV5-5 and TRBJ1-2): DAGVTQSPTHLIKTRGQQVTLRCSPISGHKSVSWYQQVLGQGPQFIFQYYEKEERGRGNFPDRFSARQFPNYSSELNVNALLLGDSALYLCASSLVGWAGYGYTFGSGTRLTVV.

As concerns this clone: With the read ending 3 residues before the CDR3 end, the germline J gene is used to fill in that end. This chain joins TRBV7-3 and TRBJ2-2; 8 nucleotides line up with TRBD1. J lost 2 bases, V lost 2 bases, and 7 bases had no gene match. The CDR3 has 17 amino acids. In germline, CDR1 is SGHTA, CDR2 FQGTGA. CDR3 amino acids: CASSLSGTGLNTGELFF. CDR3 DNA, as far as it was read: TGTGCCAGCAGCTTATCCGGGACAGGACTCAACACCGGGGAG.

Points on this clone: The read comes to an end 3 residues before the CDR3 does, leaving the germline J gene to fill in the end. The genes are TRBV20-1 and TRBJ2-3; D is perhaps TRBD2 (6 bases). Between the trimmed V and J ends, which lost 6 bases and 6 bases, there was a span of 16 bases. The CDR3 spans 13 residues. Germline assignment: CDR1 DFQATT and CDR2 SNEGSKA (reference sequence). CDR3 loop: CSAAWGVRDTQYF. The covered CDR3 bases are TGCAGTGCGGCCTGGGGGGTCAGGGATACG.

The CDR3 bases that were read are TGTGCCAGTAGTATAGCGGGGGACGAG. It yields the protein CASSIAGDE. The entire CDR3 reads CASSIAGDEQYF. The chain has TRBV19 and TRBJ2-7; maybe TRBD2 (6 bases). The CDR3 end lies 3 residues beyond the end of the read and is filled in from the germline J gene. With 1 base removed from V and 5 bases from J, the gap between germline ends came to 6 bases. The V gene's germline CDR1 is LNHDA and CDR2 SQIVND (reference sequence). The CDR3 is 12 residues long.

In the case of this clone: The CDR3 end is not reached by the read, which stops 3 residues before it; the germline J gene fills it in. Other DNA sequences in the sample encode the same CDR3. V gene TRBV5-4 combines with J gene TRBJ2-3, with D uncertain. Germline V gene sequence: CDR1 SGHNT, CDR2 YYREEE (reference sequence). Trimming pared 0 bases from V and 2 bases from J, leaving 7 bases between. The CDR3 has 14 amino acids. CDR3 residues: CASSLGTYTDTQYF. CDR3 DNA (partial): TGTGCCAGCAGCTTGGGAACTTACACAGATACG.

On this clone: The CDR3 goes on 3 residues after the read ends, and that part is filled in from the germline J gene. The chain links TRBV10-3 to TRBJ2-3, with TRBD2 identical over 8 bases. Germline V gene sequence: CDR1 ENHRY, CDR2 SYGVKD. With 6 bases clipped from V and 2 bases from J, the junction kept 19 bases outside the gene matches. This CDR3 contains 19 residues. The CDR3 loop is CAISGAGDYGLGNTDTQYF. CDR3 DNA, as far as it was read: TGTGCCATCAGCGGAGCGGGGGACTATGGGCTGGGGAACACAGATACG.

About this clone itself: A read error may account for a junction end that differs from germline. The read ends 3 residues before the CDR3 terminus; that terminus is restored from the germline J gene. The rearrangement joins TRBV6-1 to TRBJ1-1; D is uncertain. Germline V lookup: CDR1 MNHNS, CDR2 SASEGT. The CDR3 extends over 13 amino acids. CDR3 residues: CASSEGQNAEAFF. The DNA read from the CDR3 is TGTGCCAGCAGTGAAGGGCAGAACGCTGAA.

Worth noting for this clone: Read data end 3 residues before the CDR3 end; the end is taken from the germline J gene. This chain connects TRBV7-3 to TRBJ2-1; D possibly corresponds to TRBD1 (6 bases). Germline CDR1 is SGHTA and CDR2 is FQGTGA. Trimming stripped 5 bases from V and 6 bases from J, with 14 bases between. The CDR3 is 14 residues long. The CDR3 is CASSVSRDTNEQFF. CDR3 DNA, as far as it was read: TGTGCCAGCAGCGTCTCCCGGGACACCAATGAG.

The sequenced part of the CDR3 DNA is TGTGCCAGTAGTATAGCGTCCAGCTCCTACGAG. It yields the protein CASSIASSSYE. The whole CDR3 sequence is CASSIASSSYEQYF. The chain recombines TRBV19 with TRBJ2-7; unclear D gene. The sequenced fragment ends 3 residues before the CDR3 boundary, so the rest is inferred from the germline J gene. The germline V gene has CDR1 LNHDA and CDR2 SQIVND (reference sequence). The CDR3 runs to 14 residues. V was cut by 1 base and J by 0 bases, with 7 bases left in between.

Regarding this clone: The CDR3 goes on 3 residues after the read ends, and that part is filled in from the germline J gene. This sequence joins TRBV7-2 and TRBJ1-4, with D possibly matching TRBD1 (5 bases). CDR3 length: 18 amino acids. V lost 0 bases, J lost 4 bases, and 18 bases lay in between. The germline gives CDR1 SGHTA, CDR2 FQGNSA. This CDR3 reads CASSLARALAPYNEKLFF. The covered CDR3 bases are TGTGCCAGCAGCTTAGCCAGGGCGTTAGCACCCTATAATGAAAAA.